The source of this T cell receptor beta chain is a study of shared clonotypes between healthy human individuals. Overall study: CD4 naive and memory got three plates each, CD8 naive two, CD8 memory one.

The assay was immunoSEQ multiplex PCR, and TCRdb's table has in-frame clones only and misses some. Counted here are approximately 1,500,000 clones, around 97% occurring once; the ten biggest clones make up roughly 1.1%. Germline V CDR1 and CDR2: KGHSH, LQKENI. V lost 5 bases to trimming and J lost 8 bases; unmatched junction nucleotides: 6. The CDR3 has 13 residues. The clonotype was recovered from a young man in good health. The rearrangement joins TRBV18 to TRBJ2-1; TRBD1 matches 7 bases. The specimen sequenced was naive CD4+ T cells sorted from blood. The subset here: CD45RA+ positively selected. CDR3 nucleotide sequence: TGTGCCAGCTCAGGAAGGACAGGAGATGAGCAGTTCTTC. Its protein is CASSGRTGDEQFF.